Listed below are T cell receptor beta chains from one sample, sequenced in a study of cytomegalovirus exposure and HLA in healthy donors. This table comes from immunoSEQ multiplex PCR, and its TCRdb copy is limited to in-frame clones, with some not included. The sample contains roughly 300,000 clones, more than 80% of which appear only once. The source material was PBMCs. The receptors derive from a young woman in good health and CMV-seronegative. Each CDR3 is given with its conserved first and last residue. A D gene is named only where the DNA matches it firmly. Where a row states a size, it is once, few, many or the class of an expanded clone; other rows omit it.

j_call: TRBJ1-2
d_call: TRBD1
v_call: TRBV7-2
clone_size: .
cdr3_nt: TGTGCCAGCAGCCTAACCCGGGACAGGGCGGGCTATGGCTACACCTTC
cdr3_aa: CASSLTRDRAGYGYTF

j_call: TRBJ2-7
d_call: TRBD2
v_call: TRBV27
clone_size: .
cdr3_nt: TGTGCCAGCAGTTTAACGGGACTAGCGGGAGTACGGTCCTACGAGCAGTACTTC
cdr3_aa: CASSLTGLAGVRSYEQYF

j_call: TRBJ1-1
d_call: .
v_call: TRBV6-5
clone_size: .
cdr3_nt: TGTGCCAGCAGTTATGCAGGGAGGGGCACTGAAGCTTTCTTT
cdr3_aa: CASSYAGRGTEAFF

j_call: TRBJ1-2
d_call: TRBD1
v_call: TRBV4-2
clone_size: .
cdr3_nt: TGTGCCAGCAGCCAAGAGGCAGGGGGTGGGAACTATGGCTACACCTTC
cdr3_aa: CASSQEAGGGNYGYTF

j_call: TRBJ2-2
d_call: TRBD2
v_call: TRBV27
clone_size: .
cdr3_nt: TGTGCCAGCAGTTTAGAGCGGGACCTGAACACCGGGGAGCTGTTTTTT
cdr3_aa: CASSLERDLNTGELFF

j_call: TRBJ2-7
d_call: .
v_call: TRBV4-3
clone_size: .
cdr3_nt: TGCGCCAGCAGCCAAGAACACCTTTTAGGGGGCGAGCAGTACTTC
cdr3_aa: CASSQEHLLGGEQYF

j_call: TRBJ1-5
d_call: .
v_call: TRBV6-5
clone_size: few
cdr3_nt: TGTGCCAGCAGCCTCCAGGGTAGGGACAATCAGCCCCAGCATTTT
cdr3_aa: CASSLQGRDNQPQHF

j_call: TRBJ2-2
d_call: TRBD1
v_call: TRBV4-3
clone_size: once
cdr3_nt: TGCGCCAGCAGCCAAGGGCAGGGGGCTAACACCGGGGAGCTGTTTTTT
cdr3_aa: CASSQGQGANTGELFF

j_call: TRBJ2-7
d_call: TRBD2
v_call: TRBV9
clone_size: .
cdr3_nt: TGTGCCAGCAGCGCCGGTGGACTAGCGAACTCCTACGAGCAGTACTTC
cdr3_aa: CASSAGGLANSYEQYF

j_call: TRBJ2-1
d_call: .
v_call: TRBV5-1
clone_size: .
cdr3_nt: TGCGCCAGCAGCTCCGGACAAAGCACCCCCCCTGGTGAGCAGTTCTTC
cdr3_aa: CASSSGQSTPPGEQFF

j_call: TRBJ2-1
d_call: .
v_call: TRBV2
clone_size: .
cdr3_nt: TGTGCCACGGGGAGCGGCGGGGATGAGCAGTTCTTC
cdr3_aa: CATGSGGDEQFF

j_call: TRBJ2-7
d_call: TRBD2
v_call: TRBV19
clone_size: .
cdr3_nt: TGTGCCAGTAGTATAACTAGCGGGATCCCCTTCTACGAGCAGTACTTC
cdr3_aa: CASSITSGIPFYEQYF

j_call: TRBJ1-1
d_call: TRBD1
v_call: TRBV7-2
clone_size: .
cdr3_nt: TGTGCCAGCAGCTTACAGGGGGCGCTGGGCACTGAAGCTTTCTTT
cdr3_aa: CASSLQGALGTEAFF

j_call: TRBJ2-5
d_call: .
v_call: TRBV9
clone_size: .
cdr3_nt: TGTGCCAGCAGCGCCGATTGGGGCGAGACCCAGTACTTC
cdr3_aa: CASSADWGETQYF

j_call: TRBJ1-1
d_call: .
v_call: TRBV28
clone_size: .
cdr3_nt: TGTGCCAGCATCCAACCAGTCCCGGGCACTGAAGCTTTCTTT
cdr3_aa: CASIQPVPGTEAFF

j_call: TRBJ2-7
d_call: TRBD1
v_call: TRBV5-1
clone_size: .
cdr3_nt: TGCGCCAGCAGCACCTGGACAGGGATCCCCTACGAGCAGTACTTC
cdr3_aa: CASSTWTGIPYEQYF

j_call: TRBJ1-1
d_call: .
v_call: TRBV7-3
clone_size: .
cdr3_nt: TGTGCCAGCAGCCTCGGGGTGGCGAACACTGAAGCTTTCTTT
cdr3_aa: CASSLGVANTEAFF

j_call: TRBJ1-2
d_call: TRBD1
v_call: TRBV5-6
clone_size: once
cdr3_nt: TGTGCCAGCAGTCCCGGGACAGGCACCTATGGCTACACCTTC
cdr3_aa: CASSPGTGTYGYTF

j_call: TRBJ2-2
d_call: .
v_call: TRBV7-3
clone_size: once
cdr3_nt: TGTGCCAGCAGCCCGGGGGTAGGGCCCGGGGAGCTGTTTTTT
cdr3_aa: CASSPGVGPGELFF

j_call: TRBJ2-7
d_call: .
v_call: TRBV25-1
clone_size: .
cdr3_nt: TGTGCCAGCAGTGAAAGAACGGCTAAGGGGGAGCAGTACTTC
cdr3_aa: CASSERTAKGEQYF

j_call: TRBJ2-7
d_call: TRBD2
v_call: TRBV14
clone_size: .
cdr3_nt: TGTGCCAGCAGCCGTTCCGGGACTAGCGGGAGTTCGGAGCAGTACTTC
cdr3_aa: CASSRSGTSGSSEQYF